One sample yielded the 21 T cell receptor beta chains listed below, sequenced in a study of T cell changes during pregnancy in multiple sclerosis. Data came from immunoSEQ multiplex PCR; TCRdb stores just in-frame clones and leaves some out. The sample contains roughly 40,000 clones, just over 90% of which appear only once. The source material was CD4+ T cells from peripheral blood mononuclear cells, sampled in the first trimester of pregnancy. These receptor sequences come from a female donor in good health, enrolled as a control in a pregnancy study.

This chain links TRBV28 with TRBJ2-3, with D possibly TRBD2 on 6 matching bases. The CDR3 totals 17 residues. Looked up from germline, CDR1 is MDHEN and CDR2 is SYDVKM. V shed 7 bases and J shed 0 bases, with 20 bases lying between them. CDR3 amino acids: CASISALGDSSTDTQYF. The CDR3 nucleotides are TGTGCCAGCATTTCGGCCCTGGGGGACTCGAGCACAGATACGCAGTATTTT.

V is TRBV29-1 and J is TRBJ2-3, with a possible D match to TRBD2 (5 bases). Between the trimmed V and J ends, which lost 4 bases and 1 base, there was a span of 9 bases. The CDR3 spans 13 residues. CDR1 is SQVTM, CDR2 ANQGSEA, per germline. This chain's CDR3 is CSVVGVRTDTQYF. The CDR3 DNA sequence: TGCAGCGTTGTCGGGGTGCGCACAGATACGCAGTATTTT.

The J gene is TRBJ1-3, the V gene TRBV4-2; 9 bases line up with TRBD1. The germline V gene has CDR1 LGHNA and CDR2 YNFKEQ. The J segment lost 8 bases and the V segment lost 4 bases, leaving 9 bases of the junction unmatched. The CDR3 is made up of 15 amino acids. The CDR3 DNA is TGTGCCAGCAGCCTCGGGACAGGGAAGGGTTACACCATATATTTT. Translation: CASSLGTGKGYTIYF.

V is TRBV6-5 and J is TRBJ1-2, with D unresolved. V was shortened by 5 bases and J by 8 bases, with 9 bases between the two germline ends. The CDR3 contains 11 residues. Germline CDR1 is MNHEY and CDR2 is SVGAGI. CDR3 in DNA: TGTGCCAGCAGTACTCGGGGAGGCTACACCTTC. It encodes CASSTRGGYTF.

Remarks on this clone: At one of its ends the junction is not consistent with the germline gene, which may arise from a read error. V is TRBV29-1 and J is TRBJ1-2, with a weak D call TRBD1 (6 bases). Looked up from germline, CDR1 is SQVTM and CDR2 is ANQGSEA. There are 11 residues in the CDR3. The CDR3 loop is CSVWDNYGYTF. For the CDR3, the DNA is TGCAGCGTTTGGGACAACTACGGCTACACCTTC. Full variable domain (rest looked up from reference TRBV29-1 and TRBJ1-2): SAVISQKPSRDICQRGTSLTIQCQVDSQVTMMFWYRQQPGQSLTLIATANQGSEATYESGFVIDKFPISRPNLTFSTLTVSNMSPEDSSIYLCSVWDNYGYTFGSGTRLTVV.

CDR3 residues: CASSSWTGRLNTEAFF. Written as DNA, the CDR3 is TGTGCCAGCAGCAGTTGGACAGGCAGACTGAACACTGAAGCTTTCTTT. The rearrangement uses TRBV21-1 and TRBJ1-1; TRBD1 reflects the table's D call only, with no check against the DNA. TRBV21-1 is recorded as a pseudogene. This CDR3 has 16 residues.

The CDR3 here is CSVEMSGRDTEAFF. CDR3 bases: TGCAGCGTTGAAATGTCAGGGAGGGATACTGAAGCTTTCTTT. The chain employs TRBV29-1 and TRBJ1-1; a weak D match, TRBD1 (5 bases). The germline V gene encodes CDR1 SQVTM and CDR2 ANQGSEA. The germline V and J ends were trimmed by 2 bases and 5 bases, with 15 bases remaining between them. The CDR3 is 14 residues long.

This chain uses TRBV7-2 with TRBJ1-5; D unresolved. The CDR3 has 13 amino acids. V was shortened by 5 bases and J by 9 bases, with 14 bases between the two germline ends. The germline CDR1 and CDR2 sequences are SGHTA and FQGNSA. CDR3 bases: TGTGCCAGCAGCCCCTATACGGGTGGGCCCCAGCATTTT. It codes for CASSPYTGGPQHF.

The V call is TRBV7-2, the J call TRBJ1-2; 12 positions match TRBD1. CDR3 length: 15 amino acids. The trim removed 3 bases at V and 3 bases at J, leaving 2 bases unmatched. Germline CDR1 and CDR2: SGHTA and FQGNSA. This CDR3 is CASSFRDRGHYGYTF. The DNA for the CDR3 is TGTGCCAGCAGCTTCCGGGACAGGGGGCACTATGGCTACACCTTC.

This clone was detected only once. The chain uses TRBV5-4 and TRBJ1-2, with 9 bases that match TRBD1. The CDR3 extends over 14 amino acids. Germline V gene sequence: CDR1 SGHNT, CDR2 YYREEE (reference sequence). V gave up 3 bases and J gave up 2 bases; unmatched junction bases: 2. The CDR3 sequence: CASSWTGVNYGYTF. CDR3 DNA: TGTGCCAGCAGCTGGACAGGGGTCAACTATGGCTACACCTTC.

The chain employs TRBV18 and TRBJ2-2; 16 nucleotides line up with TRBD2. V shed 3 bases, J shed 3 bases, and the junction held 10 bases outside the gene matches. CDR1 and CDR2 (germline): KGHSH, LQKENI. This CDR3 is built from 20 residues. In DNA, the CDR3 is TGTGCCAGCTCACCGGGACTAGCGGGGGGGCCGCCAGCTTACACCGGGGAGCTGTTTTTT. Translating it yields CASSPGLAGGPPAYTGELFF.

CDR3 sequence: CASSLFRVPNTGELFF. The CDR3 DNA sequence: TGTGCCAGCAGCTTATTCAGGGTCCCGAACACCGGGGAGCTGTTTTTT. The chain couples TRBV7-6 to TRBJ2-2; the D gene is possibly TRBD1 (5 bases). CDR1 is SGHVS and CDR2 is FNYEAQ in the germline V gene. CDR3 length equals 16 residues. Trimming stripped 2 bases from V and 0 bases from J, with 10 bases between.

V is TRBV28 and J is TRBJ1-5, with TRBD1 as a possible D gene (6 bases). Germline-derived CDR1 and CDR2 are MDHEN and SYDVKM. V was trimmed by 2 bases and J by 6 bases, leaving 11 bases between them. This CDR3 spans 14 amino acids. CDR3 sequence: CASSLGGPVQPQHF. The CDR3 region has the DNA TGTGCCAGCAGTTTAGGGGGCCCGGTTCAGCCCCAGCATTTT.

V is TRBV19 and J is TRBJ1-2; 9 bases are a match to TRBD1. V shed 7 bases, J shed 2 bases, and the junction held 8 bases outside the gene matches. The CDR3 covers 15 residues. Germline CDR1 LNHDA, CDR2 SQIVND (reference sequence). This CDR3 reads CASTGPGTGNYGYTF. The CDR3 DNA is TGTGCCAGTACTGGTCCCGGGACAGGGAACTATGGCTACACCTTC. The variable domain in full, completed from reference TRBV19 and TRBJ1-2, reads DGGITQSPKYLFRKEGQNVTLSCEQNLNHDAMYWYRQDPGQGLRLIYYSQIVNDFQKGDIAEGYSVSREKKESFPLTVTSAQKNPTAFYLCASTGPGTGNYGYTFGSGTRLTVV.

A few counts support this clone. This specimen includes other DNA sequences encoding the same CDR3. The chain couples TRBV30 to TRBJ1-5, with unresolved D. Germline V gene lookup returns CDR1 GTSNPN and CDR2 SVGIG (reference sequence). V was cut by 0 bases and J by 4 bases, with 7 bases left in between. The CDR3 is 13 residues long. The CDR3 sequence is CAWSVRGNQPQHF. As DNA, the CDR3 is TGTGCCTGGAGTGTACGGGGAAATCAGCCCCAGCATTTT.

This clone was found once. V gene TRBV27 combines with J gene TRBJ2-1, with a weak D call TRBD1 (5 bases). Trimming shortened V by 6 bases and J by 0 bases, and 12 bases separated the two germline ends. The CDR3 length is 15 residues. Germline CDR1 and CDR2: MNHEY and SMNVEV (reference sequence). The CDR3 DNA sequence: TGTGCCAGCAGCCGAAAGGGGAACTCCTACAATGAGCAGTTCTTC. As protein: CASSRKGNSYNEQFF.

V is TRBV2 and J is TRBJ1-5; TRBD1 is a possible D gene (5 bases). CDR3 length: 15 amino acids. V was shortened by 2 bases and J by 5 bases, with 13 bases between the two germline ends. CDR1 is SNHLY and CDR2 is FYNNEI in the germline V gene. The DNA of the CDR3 is TGTGCCAGCAGTGAAAGGACGGGGGGTTATCAGCCCCAGCATTTT. The encoded protein is CASSERTGGYQPQHF.

This sequence joins TRBV2 and TRBJ1-1; tentative D call: TRBD1 (5 bases). This CDR3 comprises 14 residues. The germline gives CDR1 SNHLY, CDR2 FYNNEI. Trimming pared 6 bases from V and 6 bases from J, leaving 17 bases between. As DNA, the CDR3 is TGTGCCAGCAGGGCGCTCGGGGGAAATTCTGAAGCTTTCTTT. It translates to CASRALGGNSEAFF.

The DNA of the CDR3 is TGTGCCAGTAGTGTGATACAGGGGCCCGAGGGGGACGGCTACACCTTC. Protein: CASSVIQGPEGDGYTF. The chain couples TRBV19 to TRBJ1-2, with 7 nucleotides matching TRBD1. This CDR3 comprises 16 residues. After removal of 5 bases from V and 8 bases from J, the junction contained 17 bases not matched to a gene. Per germline, CDR1 LNHDA and CDR2 SQIVND (reference sequence).

The DNA for the CDR3 is TGCAGCGTTGAACGCGCCGGGAGTTATGGCTACACCTTC. Protein product: CSVERAGSYGYTF. This sequence joins TRBV29-1 and TRBJ1-2; D remains ambiguous. V lost 2 bases and J 5 bases, leaving 12 bases between the germline ends. Germline V gene lookup returns CDR1 SQVTM and CDR2 ANQGSEA. This CDR3 contains 13 residues.

The chain uses TRBV28 and TRBJ2-7, with TRBD1 identical over 8 bases. The germline V gene has CDR1 MDHEN and CDR2 SYDVKM. The ends lost 3 bases at V and 8 bases at J; junction bases unmatched: 3. This CDR3 region has 12 residues. CDR3 coding DNA: TGTGCCAGCAGTTTGACAGGGGTACAGCAGTACTTC. Amino acids: CASSLTGVQQYF.